The entry below describes one TCR beta chain. Antigen: not known. This beta chain lies outside the target of a library built for alpha chains; its clone size means little. The data belong to a study of spatial heterogeneity in lung cancer. Study results and limitations: Ubiquitous and regional expanded TCR counts mirrored ubiquitous and regional nonsynonymous mutation counts, respectively. Counts of expanded alpha and beta TCRs within tumors tracked the tumor nonsynonymous mutation count.

Looked up from germline, CDR1 is DFQATT and CDR2 is SNEGSKA (reference sequence). The CDR3 extends over 12 amino acids. V lost 5 bases and J lost 8, with 15 bases in between. Time point given: sample taken at primary tumor resection. Using its own MiXCR run on the 5' RACE reads, TCRdb lists one record per CDR3 protein. This table has under 20,000 distinct CDR3 sequences, 4.5% to 7.5% appearing once. The source of this sequence is a female donor with early-stage non-small cell lung cancer. V is TRBV20-1 and J is TRBJ1-2; D is undetermined. Source: lung tumor tissue, taken at surgery. In nucleotides, the CDR3 is TGCAGTGCTGAGACCGGGAATCAAGGCTACACCTTC. Its translation: CSAETGNQGYTF.